These 14 T cell receptor beta chains were sequenced from one sample in a study of T-cell memory formation after mild COVID-19. TCRdb reprocessed the 5' RACE reads via MiXCR and lists one record per CDR3 protein. The repertoire includes fewer than 700,000 distinct CDR3 sequences, over 15% of them detected once, and about 12% sits in the top ten. The specimen sequenced was PBMCs or a T cell subset sorted from them (not recorded which). The source is an adult woman who had mild COVID-19 (a few samples of this study predate the infection). Cell type and time point are not known.

There are a few counts of this clonotype. This chain links TRBV3-1 with TRBJ1-1; D is unclear. The CDR3 is 13 amino acids. Trimming removed 0 bases at V and 5 bases at J, with 7 bases between. Germline V gene data show CDR1 as LGHDT and CDR2 as YNNKEL (reference sequence). The CDR3, as DNA: TGTGCCAGCAGCCAAGATCTGCAGACTGAAGCTTTCTTT. Translation gives CASSQDLQTEAFF.

Only a few counts were recorded for this clonotype. V is TRBV7-2 and J is TRBJ2-7, with 15 bases matching TRBD2. The CDR3 sequence is 15 residues long. V lost 4 bases to trimming and J lost 9 bases; unmatched junction nucleotides: 7. Germline assignment: CDR1 SGHTA and CDR2 FQGNSA. CDR3 nucleotide sequence: TGTGCCAGCAGCTCTGCGGGACTAGCGGGAGGCCGGCAGTACTTC. Its translation is CASSSAGLAGGRQYF. Supplemented by reference TRBV7-2 and TRBJ2-7, the full variable domain reads GAGVSQSPSNKVTEKGKDVELRCDPISGHTALYWYRQSLGQGLEFLIYFQGNSAPDKSGLPSDRFSAERTGGSVSTLTIQRTQQEDSAVYLCASSSAGLAGGRQYFGPGTRLTVT.

This clonotype was observed at least ten times. The chain combines TRBV12-3 or TRBV12-4 with TRBJ2-7; D is ambiguous. V lost 3 bases and J 2 bases, leaving 8 bases between the germline ends. The CDR3 loop spans 13 amino acids. The CDR3 coding sequence is TGTGCCAGCAGTTTCGGCGCTACCTACGAGCAGTACTTC. Protein sequence: CASSFGATYEQYF.

This rearrangement joins TRBV12-3 or TRBV12-4 to TRBJ1-5; D might be TRBD1 (6 bases). Trimming cost V 8 bases and J 4 bases, with 15 bases left between them. The CDR3 has 14 amino acids. The DNA of the CDR3 is TGTGCCAGCTCGCGGAGGGGGGGAAATCAGCCCCAGCATTTT. This gives the protein CASSRRGGNQPQHF.

This clonotype occurred a few times. The CDR3 DNA is TGTGCCAGCAGTTCTCACGGCAGGGGAGAAGCTTTCTTT. Its protein product is CASSSHGRGEAFF. V is TRBV12-3 or TRBV12-4 and J is TRBJ1-1; D is possibly TRBD1 (6 bases). Trimming pared 4 bases from V and 8 bases from J, leaving 14 bases between. The CDR3 is 13 amino acids.

This chain uses TRBV5-1 with TRBJ2-1; 8 bases match TRBD2. Germline-derived CDR1 and CDR2 are SGHRS and YFSETQ. CDR3 length: 16 residues. The ends lost 4 bases at V and 9 bases at J; junction bases unmatched: 15. CDR3 DNA sequence: TGCGCCAGCAGCCCATACCCGGGACTAGATGTTATTGAGCAGTTCTTC. Translated, it gives CASSPYPGLDVIEQFF.

This clonotype was observed a few times. The chain links TRBV7-9 to TRBJ2-5, with 8 bases that match TRBD2. Germline V gene lookup returns CDR1 SEHNR and CDR2 FQNEAQ (reference sequence). J gave up 0 bases and V 10 bases, and 16 bases lay outside the gene matches. The length of the CDR3 is 17 residues. CDR3 DNA: TGTGCCACCGATCTATACGGAGCGGGGGCCAACCAAGAGACCCAGTACTTC. Residues: CATDLYGAGANQETQYF.

Comment on this clonotype: With a much larger clone just one base away, this may be a read error. The chain is built from TRBV29-1 and TRBJ2-7; TRBD1 matches 8 bases. The length of the CDR3 is 15 residues. Germline V gives CDR1 SQVTM, CDR2 ANQGSEA. J lost 2 bases, V lost 6 bases, and 12 bases had no gene match. This CDR3 is CSVRFWGDRTYEQYF. CDR3 DNA: TGCAGCGTGCGATTTTGGGGGGACAGGACCTACGAGCAGTACTTC.

This clonotype appeared a few times. The V and J genes are TRBV12-3 or TRBV12-4 and TRBJ2-3; 7 nucleotides align to TRBD2. V shed 7 bases, J shed 8 bases, and the junction held 3 bases outside the gene matches. CDR3 size: 11 residues. The DNA of the CDR3 is TGTGCCAGCACCTGGGGGGGTACGCAGTATTTT. Protein: CASTWGGTQYF.

This clonotype turned up a few times. The chain links TRBV20-1 to TRBJ2-5; 7 nucleotides agree with TRBD2. The CDR3 is 16 residues long. Per germline, CDR1 DFQATT and CDR2 SNEGSKA (reference sequence). J lost 5 bases, V lost 5 bases, and 17 bases had no gene match. CDR3 in amino acids: CSAHSWGVAGDETQYF. DNA for the CDR3: TGCAGTGCTCACTCTTGGGGGGTAGCGGGCGATGAGACCCAGTACTTC.

This chain connects TRBV4-1 to TRBJ1-4, with D possibly TRBD1 on 5 matching bases. Trimming cost V 4 bases and J 5 bases, with 20 bases left between them. CDR3 size: 17 residues. Germline V gives CDR1 MGHRA, CDR2 YSYEKL. CDR3 coding DNA: TGCGCCAGCAGCCCGGGAAGAGGCACAGGTCCAAATGAAAAACTGTTTTTT. Translated, it gives CASSPGRGTGPNEKLFF.

This clonotype has just a few counts. The V gene is TRBV6-5, the J gene TRBJ2-7; tentatively, D is TRBD1 (6 bases). Germline V lookup: CDR1 MNHEY, CDR2 SVGAGI. The CDR3 has 13 residues. V lost 8 bases, J lost 2 bases, and 13 bases lay in between. CDR3 region: CASGLQGPYEQYF. The CDR3 DNA sequence: TGTGCCAGCGGGTTACAGGGCCCCTACGAGCAGTACTTC.

The CDR3 loop is CASSRTGRQETQYF. DNA for the CDR3: TGTGCCAGCTCAAGGACAGGGCGCCAAGAGACCCAGTACTTC. The V and J genes are TRBV18 and TRBJ2-5; 8 positions match TRBD1. The germline gives CDR1 KGHSH, CDR2 LQKENI. The CDR3 extends over 14 amino acids. V gave up 5 bases and J gave up 1 base; unmatched junction bases: 3.

V and J are TRBV15 and TRBJ1-1; D gene uncertain. This CDR3 comprises 14 residues. In germline, CDR1 is LNHNV, CDR2 YYDKDF (reference sequence). Trimming took 0 bases from V and 4 from J, leaving 9 bases between them. CDR3 region: CATSRDQAATEAFF. The CDR3 nucleotides are TGTGCCACCAGCAGAGATCAGGCTGCCACTGAAGCTTTCTTT.